The present T cell receptor beta chain was sequenced within a study of T cell responses to AZD1222 COVID-19 vaccine. Looked up from germline, CDR1 is SGHAT and CDR2 is FQNNGV. This CDR3 region has 13 residues. V gave up 5 bases and J gave up 7 bases, with 9 bases separating them. Findings and limits, study-wide: Only after the peak T cell response were repertoires sampled. Nearly half of spike-specific TCRs reportedly target variant regions that are unmutated in the B.1.351 and B.1.1.7 variants. Two doses of AZD1222 preceded a rise in Spike-specific TCR breadth and depth.

Method: immunoSEQ multiplex PCR; TCRdb's copy keeps in-frame clones and lacks some. The data hold tens of thousands of clones, with 88% observed a single time. This clone was observed a handful of times. Its target is unknown. The specimen comprised peripheral blood, sampled 28 days after the second AZD1222 dose. This sequence originates from an adult who received the AZD1222 COVID-19 vaccine. V is TRBV11-2 and J is TRBJ1-6; no firm D call. The CDR3 region has the DNA TGTGCCAGCAGCCCAGAGGGAAATTCACCCCTCCACTTT. Residues: CASSPEGNSPLHF.